The 26 T cell receptor beta chains below were found in one sample sequenced in a study of T cell responses to AZD1222 COVID-19 vaccine. This table comes from immunoSEQ multiplex PCR, and its TCRdb copy is limited to in-frame clones, with some not included. The data hold fewer than 90,000 clones, with 75% to 90% observed a single time. The material sequenced was peripheral blood, taken on day 0 of AZD1222 vaccination. The receptors here all came from an adult in good health.

This chain uses TRBV5-1 with TRBJ2-7, with unresolved D. Trimming took off 3 bases at V and 3 bases at J, with 10 bases between the two ends. Germline V CDR1 and CDR2: SGHRS, YFSETQ. The CDR3 contains 13 residues. CDR3 sequence (DNA): TGCGCCAGCAGCTCGAACACCCACTACGAGCAGTACTTC. This sequence encodes CASSSNTHYEQYF. The full variable domain, rest sourced from reference TRBV5-1 and TRBJ2-7, is KAGVTQTPRYLIKTRGQQVTLSCSPISGHRSVSWYQQTPGQGLQFLFEYFSETQRNKGNFPGRFSGRQFSNSRSEMNVSTLELGDSALYLCASSSNTHYEQYFGPGTRLTVT.

The rearrangement joins TRBV7-8 to TRBJ1-3; D might be TRBD1 (5 bases). The V and J ends lost 4 bases and 1 base respectively, with 11 bases between them. CDR3 length: 15 amino acids. Germline V gives CDR1 SGHVS, CDR2 FQNEAQ. The CDR3 loop reads CASSSPAGSGNTIYF. The DNA of the CDR3 is TGTGCCAGCAGCTCTCCAGCAGGGTCTGGAAACACCATATATTTT.

The chain is built from TRBV4-3 and TRBJ2-3; 8 bases fit TRBD2. This CDR3 contains 13 residues. V lost 2 bases, J lost 6 bases, and 1 base stayed unmatched. Germline CDR1 LGHNA, CDR2 YSLEER. CDR3 region: CASSQLAGDTQYF. The CDR3 DNA reads TGCGCCAGCAGCCAACTAGCGGGTGATACGCAGTATTTT.

V gene TRBV7-2 combines with J gene TRBJ2-7; D is ambiguous. V gave up 5 bases and J gave up 1 base, with 9 bases separating them. The CDR3 consists of 13 residues. Germline CDR1 and CDR2: SGHTA and FQGNSA. CDR3 sequence reads: CASSPDVSYEQYF. The DNA of the CDR3 is TGTGCCAGCAGCCCTGACGTATCCTACGAGCAGTACTTC. The full variable domain, its missing parts supplied by reference TRBV7-2 and TRBJ2-7, is GAGVSQSPSNKVTEKGKDVELRCDPISGHTALYWYRQSLGQGLEFLIYFQGNSAPDKSGLPSDRFSAERTGGSVSTLTIQRTQQEDSAVYLCASSPDVSYEQYFGPGTRLTVT.

V gene TRBV29-1 combines with J gene TRBJ2-2; 10 bases fit TRBD2. The trim removed 3 bases at V and 7 bases at J, leaving 5 bases unmatched. CDR3 length equals 14 residues. CDR1 and CDR2 from the germline V gene are SQVTM and ANQGSEA. CDR3 residues: CSVEPSGRVGELFF. Here the CDR3 DNA reads TGCAGCGTTGAGCCTAGCGGGAGAGTCGGGGAGCTGTTTTTT.

This sequence joins TRBV18 and TRBJ2-7; 10 bases are shared with TRBD2. The CDR3 is 16 residues long. Germline CDR1 reads KGHSH; CDR2 reads LQKENI. With 0 bases clipped from V and 7 bases from J, the junction kept 9 bases outside the gene matches. DNA for the CDR3: TGTGCCAGCTCACCACCAGAGAGCGGGAGGGTAGGGGAGCAGTACTTC. Protein: CASSPPESGRVGEQYF.

The J gene is TRBJ2-1, the V gene TRBV11-2; D might be TRBD1 or TRBD2, each matching 5 bases. Germline assignment: CDR1 SGHAT and CDR2 FQNNGV. CDR3 length: 16 residues. V gave up 4 bases and J gave up 1 base, with 14 bases separating them. CDR3 residues: CASSYRGAGSYNEQFF. For the CDR3, the DNA is TGTGCCAGCAGCTACCGAGGGGCCGGGTCCTACAATGAGCAGTTCTTC.

This clone was counted between two and nine times. The V call is TRBV7-2, the J call TRBJ1-2, with a tentative D call TRBD1 (5 bases). Looked up from germline, CDR1 is SGHTA and CDR2 is FQGNSA. The CDR3 sequence is 14 residues long. The V end was cut by 4 bases, the J end by 4 bases, with 13 bases between. The CDR3 sequence is CASSSLGGGYGYTF. Here the CDR3 DNA reads TGTGCCAGCAGCTCCTTGGGGGGTGGCTATGGCTACACCTTC. Using reference TRBV7-2 and TRBJ1-2 for the parts outside the CDR3, the full variable domain is GAGVSQSPSNKVTEKGKDVELRCDPISGHTALYWYRQSLGQGLEFLIYFQGNSAPDKSGLPSDRFSAERTGGSVSTLTIQRTQQEDSAVYLCASSSLGGGYGYTFGSGTRLTVV.

The chain links TRBV7-9 to TRBJ2-3; D may match TRBD1 or TRBD2 (5 bases each). Trimming left V 5 bases short and J 3 bases short, with 15 bases between. Germline V gene data show CDR1 as SEHNR and CDR2 as FQNEAQ (reference sequence). This CDR3 is 15 amino acids long. The CDR3 is CASSLRDLGTDTQYF. DNA of the CDR3: TGTGCCAGCAGCCTCCGGGACCTCGGGACAGATACGCAGTATTTT.

The chain recombines TRBV7-2 with TRBJ2-5; 7 nucleotides match TRBD1. This CDR3 contains 14 residues. Germline-derived CDR1 and CDR2 are SGHTA and FQGNSA. V gave up 5 bases and J gave up 0 bases; unmatched junction bases: 3. The CDR3 DNA reads TGTGCCAGCAGCGTGGGACAGCACCAAGAGACCCAGTACTTC. Amino acid sequence: CASSVGQHQETQYF.

The chain employs TRBV27 and TRBJ2-3, with 8 bases lining up with TRBD2. After removal of 6 bases from V and 5 bases from J, the junction contained 16 bases not matched to a gene. This CDR3 region has 17 residues. Germline V gene sequence: CDR1 MNHEY, CDR2 SMNVEV (reference sequence). The chain's CDR3 is CASSLPPTSVDLDTQYF. CDR3 nucleotide sequence: TGTGCCAGCAGCCTACCCCCGACTAGCGTGGATTTAGATACGCAGTATTTT.

The J gene is TRBJ2-2, the V gene TRBV19; D is uncertain. The CDR3 length is 15 residues. Germline CDR1 and CDR2: LNHDA and SQIVND (reference sequence). Trimming took off 7 bases at V and 0 bases at J, with 12 bases between the two ends. CDR3: CASIKGPTNTGELFF. As DNA, the CDR3 is TGTGCCAGTATCAAGGGTCCCACGAACACCGGGGAGCTGTTTTTT. The whole variable domain, remainder taken from reference TRBV19 and TRBJ2-2, is DGGITQSPKYLFRKEGQNVTLSCEQNLNHDAMYWYRQDPGQGLRLIYYSQIVNDFQKGDIAEGYSVSREKKESFPLTVTSAQKNPTAFYLCASIKGPTNTGELFFGEGSRLTVL.

The genes are TRBV3-1 (or the pseudogene TRBV3-2) and TRBJ1-6, with D hard to call. This CDR3 is built from 13 residues. From germline, CDR1 is LGHDT and CDR2 YNNKEL (reference sequence). With 1 base removed from V and 7 bases from J, the gap between germline ends came to 5 bases. CDR3 protein: CASSQGANSPLHF. In DNA form, the CDR3 reads TGTGCCAGCAGCCAAGGCGCCAATTCACCCCTCCACTTT.

J is TRBJ1-4 and V is TRBV5-1, with 8 positions matching TRBD1. Unmatched junction bases numbered 3, after V lost 5 bases and J lost 0 bases. The CDR3 contains 15 residues. Germline lookup yields CDR1 SGHRS and CDR2 YFSETQ. CDR3 sequence (DNA): TGCGCCAGCAGTAGGGACAGGTCAACTAATGAAAAACTGTTTTTT. It yields the protein CASSRDRSTNEKLFF.

This chain uses TRBV23-1 with TRBJ2-2; maybe TRBD2 (5 bases). TRBV23-1 carries the ORF label, with uncertain function. The length of the CDR3 is 17 residues. V was trimmed by 2 bases and J by 5 bases, leaving 18 bases between them. CDR3 nucleotides: TGCGCCAGCAGTCAAATGGCTAGCCCCGGAGAAACCGGGGAGCTGTTTTTT. Its protein product is CASSQMASPGETGELFF.

V is TRBV29-1 and J is TRBJ2-3; D uncertain. Germline CDR1 and CDR2: SQVTM and ANQGSEA. Trimming took off 4 bases at V and 0 bases at J, with 11 bases between the two ends. The CDR3 length is 14 residues. CDR3 DNA sequence: TGCAGCGTTGGCGTGAGACAAAGCACAGATACGCAGTATTTT. Amino acids: CSVGVRQSTDTQYF.

The gene calls are TRBV6-2 or TRBV6-3 and TRBJ2-1, with a tentative D call TRBD1 (5 bases). Germline V gives CDR1 MNHEY, CDR2 SVGEGT. Deletions cut 4 bases from V and 4 bases from J, with 14 bases between. This CDR3 has 15 amino acids. The CDR3 DNA sequence: TGTGCCAGCAGTTTTCGAGATAGACAGTACAATGAGCAGTTCTTC. Encoded protein: CASSFRDRQYNEQFF.

V is TRBV28 and J is TRBJ1-5, with D possibly being TRBD1 (6 bases). V lost 3 bases and J lost 9, with 18 bases in between. The germline CDR1 and CDR2 sequences are MDHEN and SYDVKM. The CDR3 totals 15 residues. CDR3 DNA sequence: TGTGCCAGCAGTTTCCTACAGGGTCGTGAGAGGCCCCAGCATTTT. Translating it yields CASSFLQGRERPQHF.

The chain carries TRBV9 and TRBJ2-1; a possible D gene is TRBD2 (5 bases). Germline CDR1 SGDLS, CDR2 YYNGEE. Trimming removed 0 bases from V and 1 base from J, with 11 bases in between. The CDR3 has 16 amino acids. Here the CDR3 reads CASSVAWRGSYNEQFF. The DNA of the CDR3 is TGTGCCAGCAGCGTAGCTTGGAGAGGGTCCTACAATGAGCAGTTCTTC.

V and J are TRBV9 and TRBJ2-2; the match to TRBD1 covers 10 bases. CDR1 and CDR2 from the germline V gene are SGDLS and YYNGEE. The J segment lost 5 bases and the V segment lost 7 bases, leaving 8 bases of the junction unmatched. There are 15 residues in the CDR3. The CDR3 DNA sequence: TGTGCCAGCGGAGCCGGGACAGGGGATACCGGGGAGCTGTTTTTT. It specifies CASGAGTGDTGELFF.

The chain couples TRBV5-6 to TRBJ2-3; D possibly uses TRBD1 or TRBD2 (5 bases each). V lost 6 bases and J lost 9, with 14 bases in between. From germline, CDR1 is SGHDT and CDR2 YYEEEE. The CDR3 is made up of 12 amino acids. CDR3 DNA: TGTGCCAGCACGGGGCCGCGGAGGACGCAGTATTTT. This encodes CASTGPRRTQYF.

This clone is a singleton in its sample. This chain joins TRBV13 and TRBJ1-4; D is perhaps TRBD1 (6 bases). This CDR3 region has 15 residues. From germline, CDR1 is PRHDT and CDR2 FYEKMQ (reference sequence). V lost 2 bases, J lost 5 bases, and 12 bases lay in between. The CDR3 bases are TGTGCCAGCAGCTTAAGGAGGGGGGAAAATGAAAAACTGTTTTTT. It encodes CASSLRRGENEKLFF.

The chain links TRBV6-1 to TRBJ1-1; D not certain. The CDR3 runs 11 residues. Germline assignment: CDR1 MNHNS and CDR2 SASEGT. V dropped 1 base and J dropped 8 bases, with 5 bases sitting between them. The CDR3 DNA reads as TGTGCCAGCAGTGAAGACATGGAAGCTTTCTTT. Its protein is CASSEDMEAFF.

The chain recombines TRBV28 with TRBJ2-2; D ambiguous. This CDR3 has 14 amino acids. Germline CDR1 reads MDHEN; CDR2 reads SYDVKM. Trimming stripped 3 bases from V and 6 bases from J, with 11 bases between. Here the CDR3 reads CASSFEGMAGELFF. CDR3 in DNA: TGTGCCAGCAGTTTTGAAGGGATGGCCGGGGAGCTGTTTTTT.

This chain connects TRBV7-8 to TRBJ1-1, with D maybe TRBD1 (5 bases). The CDR3 sequence is 16 residues long. Germline V gives CDR1 SGHVS, CDR2 FQNEAQ. V lost 1 base, J lost 0 bases, and 12 bases lay in between. DNA of the CDR3: TGTGCCAGCAGCTTAGGAGGGGTACTCTTGAACACTGAAGCTTTCTTT. Protein sequence: CASSLGGVLLNTEAFF.

This clone was picked up one time. Here the CDR3 reads CASSLQPLRAEAFF. DNA for the CDR3: TGTGCCAGCAGTTTACAACCGCTCCGCGCTGAAGCTTTCTTT. The chain has TRBV28 and TRBJ1-1, with D hard to call. The V end lost 2 bases, the J end lost 6 bases, and 13 bases lay between the germline ends. Germline V lookup: CDR1 MDHEN, CDR2 SYDVKM. The length of the CDR3 is 14 residues.